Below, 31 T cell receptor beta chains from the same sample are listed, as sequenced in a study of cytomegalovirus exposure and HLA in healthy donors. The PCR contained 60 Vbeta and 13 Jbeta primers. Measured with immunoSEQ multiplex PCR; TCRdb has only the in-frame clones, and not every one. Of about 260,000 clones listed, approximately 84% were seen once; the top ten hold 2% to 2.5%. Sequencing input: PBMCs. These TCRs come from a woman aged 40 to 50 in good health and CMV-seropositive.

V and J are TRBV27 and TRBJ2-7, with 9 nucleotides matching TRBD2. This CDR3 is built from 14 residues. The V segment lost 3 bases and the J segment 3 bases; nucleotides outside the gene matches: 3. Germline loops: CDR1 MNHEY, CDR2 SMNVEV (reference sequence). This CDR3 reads CASSLSSGNYEQYF. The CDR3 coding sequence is TGTGCCAGCAGTTTGTCTAGCGGGAACTACGAGCAGTACTTC.

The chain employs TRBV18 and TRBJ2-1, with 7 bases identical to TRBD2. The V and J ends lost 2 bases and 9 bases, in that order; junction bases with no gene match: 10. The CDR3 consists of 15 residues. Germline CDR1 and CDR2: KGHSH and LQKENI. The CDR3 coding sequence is TGTGCCAGCTCACCAATGGGCGGGAGTAGCGGTGAGCAGTTCTTC. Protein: CASSPMGGSSGEQFF.

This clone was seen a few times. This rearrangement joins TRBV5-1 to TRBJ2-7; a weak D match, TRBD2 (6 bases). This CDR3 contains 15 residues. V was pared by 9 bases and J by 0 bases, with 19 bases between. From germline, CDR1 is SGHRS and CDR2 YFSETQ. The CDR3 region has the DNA TGCGCCAACATTGAAGCGGGTAGCCTCTCCTACGAGCAGTACTTC. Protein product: CANIEAGSLSYEQYF.

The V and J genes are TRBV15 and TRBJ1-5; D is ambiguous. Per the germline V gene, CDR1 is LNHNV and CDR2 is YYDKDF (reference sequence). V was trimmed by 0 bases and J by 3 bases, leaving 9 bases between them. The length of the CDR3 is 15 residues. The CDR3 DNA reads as TGTGCCACCAGCAGAGATCGGTTTGCCAATCAGCCCCAGCATTTT. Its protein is CATSRDRFANQPQHF. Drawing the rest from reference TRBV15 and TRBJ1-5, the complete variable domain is DAMVIQNPRYQVTQFGKPVTLSCSQTLNHNVMYWYQQKSSQAPKLLFHYYDKDFNNEADTPDNFQSRRPNTSFCFLDIRSPGLGDTAMYLCATSRDRFANQPQHFGDGTRLSIL.

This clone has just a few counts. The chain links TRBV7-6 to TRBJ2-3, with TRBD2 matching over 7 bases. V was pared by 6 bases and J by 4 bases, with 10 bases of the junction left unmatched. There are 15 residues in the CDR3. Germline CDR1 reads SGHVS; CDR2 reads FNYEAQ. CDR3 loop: CASRAAAGGADTQYF. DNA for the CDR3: TGTGCCAGCAGGGCGGCGGCTGGGGGGGCAGATACGCAGTATTTT.

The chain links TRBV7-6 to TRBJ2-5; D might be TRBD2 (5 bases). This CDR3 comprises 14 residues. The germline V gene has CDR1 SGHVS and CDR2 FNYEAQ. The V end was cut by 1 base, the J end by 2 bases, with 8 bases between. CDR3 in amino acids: CASSLVDFQETQYF. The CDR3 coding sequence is TGTGCCAGCAGCTTAGTGGACTTTCAAGAGACCCAGTACTTC.

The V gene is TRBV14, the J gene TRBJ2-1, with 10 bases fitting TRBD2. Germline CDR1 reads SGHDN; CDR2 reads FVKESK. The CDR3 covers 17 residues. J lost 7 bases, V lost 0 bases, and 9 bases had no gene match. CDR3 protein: CASSQEWGLAGENEQFF. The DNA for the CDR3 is TGTGCCAGCAGCCAAGAATGGGGGCTAGCGGGAGAAAATGAGCAGTTCTTC.

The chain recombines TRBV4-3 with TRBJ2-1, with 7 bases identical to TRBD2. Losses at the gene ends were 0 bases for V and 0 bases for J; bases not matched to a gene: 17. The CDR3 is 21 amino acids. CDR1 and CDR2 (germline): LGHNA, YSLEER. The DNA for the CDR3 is TGCGCCAGCAGCCAAGACTACTACGGGGGAGGGCCGGCGAGCTCCTACAATGAGCAGTTCTTC. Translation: CASSQDYYGGGPASSYNEQFF.

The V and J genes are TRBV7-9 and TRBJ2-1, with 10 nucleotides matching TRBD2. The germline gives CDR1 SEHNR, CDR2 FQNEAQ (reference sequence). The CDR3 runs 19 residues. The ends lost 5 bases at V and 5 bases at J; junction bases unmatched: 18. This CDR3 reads CASSQPSLGRTSGDNEQFF. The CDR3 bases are TGTGCCAGCAGCCAACCCTCTTTAGGGCGGACTAGCGGAGACAATGAGCAGTTCTTC.

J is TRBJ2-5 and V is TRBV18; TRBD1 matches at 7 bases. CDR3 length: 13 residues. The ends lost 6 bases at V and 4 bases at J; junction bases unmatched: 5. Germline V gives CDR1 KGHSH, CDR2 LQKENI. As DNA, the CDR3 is TGTGCCAGCTCGAAACAGGGGTTAGAGACCCAGTACTTC. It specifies CASSKQGLETQYF.

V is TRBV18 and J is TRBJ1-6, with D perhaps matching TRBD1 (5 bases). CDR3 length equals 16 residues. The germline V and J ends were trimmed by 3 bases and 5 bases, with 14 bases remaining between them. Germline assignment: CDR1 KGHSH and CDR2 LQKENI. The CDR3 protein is CASSPQGRGNNSPLHF. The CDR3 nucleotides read TGTGCCAGCTCACCTCAGGGACGGGGGAATAATTCACCCCTCCACTTT.

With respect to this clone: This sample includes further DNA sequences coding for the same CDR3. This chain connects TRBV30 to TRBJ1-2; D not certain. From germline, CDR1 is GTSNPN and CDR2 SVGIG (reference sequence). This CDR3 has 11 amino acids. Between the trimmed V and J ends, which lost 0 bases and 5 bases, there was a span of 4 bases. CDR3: CAWSVQYGYTF. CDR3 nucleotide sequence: TGTGCCTGGAGTGTCCAGTATGGCTACACCTTC. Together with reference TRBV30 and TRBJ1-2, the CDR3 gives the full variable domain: SQTIHQWPATLVQPVGSPLSLECTVEGTSNPNLYWYRQAAGRGLQLLFYSVGIGQISSEVPQNLSASRPQDRQFILSSKKLLLSDSGFYLCAWSVQYGYTFGSGTRLTVV.

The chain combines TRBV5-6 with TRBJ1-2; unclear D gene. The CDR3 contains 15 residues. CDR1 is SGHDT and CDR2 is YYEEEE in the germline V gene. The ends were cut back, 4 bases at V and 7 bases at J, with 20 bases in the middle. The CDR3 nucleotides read TGTGCCAGCAGCGCCGACCCGGGATATAGCCCTGGCTACACCTTC. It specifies CASSADPGYSPGYTF.

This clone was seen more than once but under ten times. CDR3 in amino acids: CASSRIRDRASEQYF. The CDR3 DNA sequence: TGTGCCAGCAGCCGTATCCGGGACAGAGCTTCCGAGCAGTACTTC. This chain uses TRBV27 with TRBJ2-7; 7 nucleotides line up with TRBD1. Germline V lookup: CDR1 MNHEY, CDR2 SMNVEV (reference sequence). Trimming took 6 bases from V and 6 from J; bases not matched to a gene: 14. The CDR3 is made up of 15 amino acids.

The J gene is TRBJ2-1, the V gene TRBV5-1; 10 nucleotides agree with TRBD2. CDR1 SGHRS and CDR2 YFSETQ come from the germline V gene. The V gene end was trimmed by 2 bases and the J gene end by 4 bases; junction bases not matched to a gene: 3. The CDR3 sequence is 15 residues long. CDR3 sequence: CASSFGLAEYNEQFF. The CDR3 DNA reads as TGCGCCAGCAGCTTCGGACTAGCGGAGTACAATGAGCAGTTCTTC.

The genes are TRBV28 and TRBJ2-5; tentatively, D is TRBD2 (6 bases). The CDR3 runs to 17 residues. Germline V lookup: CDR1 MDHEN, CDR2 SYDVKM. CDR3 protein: CATPSQAGFCHQETQYF. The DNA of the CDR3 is TGTGCAACTCCGTCCCAAGCGGGTTTCTGCCACCAAGAGACCCAGTACTTC.

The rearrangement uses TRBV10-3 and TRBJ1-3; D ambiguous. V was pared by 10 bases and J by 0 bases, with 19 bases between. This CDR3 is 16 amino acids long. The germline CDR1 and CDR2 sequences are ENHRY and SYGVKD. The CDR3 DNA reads TGTGCCACCCACATATCACCTTTGGTCTCTGGAAACACCATATATTTT. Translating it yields CATHISPLVSGNTIYF.

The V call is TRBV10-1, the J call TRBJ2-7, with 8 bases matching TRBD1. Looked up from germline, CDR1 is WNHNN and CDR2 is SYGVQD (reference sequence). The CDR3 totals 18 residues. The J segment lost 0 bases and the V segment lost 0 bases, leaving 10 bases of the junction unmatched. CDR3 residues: CASSESGDRIFLSYEQYF. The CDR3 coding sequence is TGCGCCAGCAGTGAGTCGGGGGACAGGATTTTTCTCTCCTACGAGCAGTACTTC.

CDR3 coding DNA: TGTGCCAGCAGCGTAGATGGAGCGGAGGCTTATGAGCAGTTCTTC. It translates to CASSVDGAEAYEQFF. V is TRBV9 and J is TRBJ2-1; a weak D match, TRBD2 (5 bases). The CDR3 totals 15 residues. Germline V gene sequence: CDR1 SGDLS, CDR2 YYNGEE. Deletions cut 0 bases from V and 8 bases from J, with 15 bases between. Full variable domain (outside the CDR3, taken from reference TRBV9 and TRBJ2-1): DSGVTQTPKHLITATGQRVTLRCSPRSGDLSVYWYQQSLDQGLQFLIQYYNGEERAKGNILERFSAQQFPDLHSELNLSSLELGDSALYFCASSVDGAEAYEQFFGPGTRLTVL.

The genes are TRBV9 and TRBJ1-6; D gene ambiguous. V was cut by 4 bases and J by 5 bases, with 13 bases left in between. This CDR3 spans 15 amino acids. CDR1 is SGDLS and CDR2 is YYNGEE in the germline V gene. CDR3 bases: TGTGCCAGCAGCACCCAGGACTTTGATAATTCACCCCTCCACTTT. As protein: CASSTQDFDNSPLHF.

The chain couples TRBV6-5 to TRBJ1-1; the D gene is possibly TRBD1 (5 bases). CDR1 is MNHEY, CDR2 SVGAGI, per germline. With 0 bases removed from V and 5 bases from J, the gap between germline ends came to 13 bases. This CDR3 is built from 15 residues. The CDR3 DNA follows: TGTGCCAGCAGTTACTCGGGGGGTCTGGGAACTGAAGCTTTCTTT. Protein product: CASSYSGGLGTEAFF.

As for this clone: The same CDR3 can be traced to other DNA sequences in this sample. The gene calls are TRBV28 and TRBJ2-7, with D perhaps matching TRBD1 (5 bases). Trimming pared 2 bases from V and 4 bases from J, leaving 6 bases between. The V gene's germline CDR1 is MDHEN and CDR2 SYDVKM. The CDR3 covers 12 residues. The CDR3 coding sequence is TGTGCCAGCAGTTTAAGGGGATACGAGCAGTACTTC. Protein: CASSLRGYEQYF.

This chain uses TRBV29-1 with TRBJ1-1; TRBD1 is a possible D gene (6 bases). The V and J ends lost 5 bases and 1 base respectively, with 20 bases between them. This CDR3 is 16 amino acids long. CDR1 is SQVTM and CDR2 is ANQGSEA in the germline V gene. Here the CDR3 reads CSVNMDWTATNTEAFF. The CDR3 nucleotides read TGCAGCGTTAATATGGATTGGACAGCCACGAACACTGAAGCTTTCTTT.

CDR3 DNA: TGCAGCGTTGCCGCAGGGCAAGAGACCCAGTACTTC. Amino acids: CSVAAGQETQYF. The V and J genes are TRBV29-1 and TRBJ2-5; maybe TRBD1 (5 bases). CDR1 and CDR2 from the germline V gene are SQVTM and ANQGSEA. This CDR3 is 12 amino acids long. Trimming removed 4 bases from V and 2 bases from J, with 8 bases in between.

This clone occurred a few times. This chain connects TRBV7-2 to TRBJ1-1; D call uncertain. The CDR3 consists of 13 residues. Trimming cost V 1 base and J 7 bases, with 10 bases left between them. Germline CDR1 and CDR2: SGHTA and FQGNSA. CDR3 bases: TGTGCCAGCAGCTTAGATGAGGACTTTGAAGCTTTCTTT. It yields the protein CASSLDEDFEAFF.

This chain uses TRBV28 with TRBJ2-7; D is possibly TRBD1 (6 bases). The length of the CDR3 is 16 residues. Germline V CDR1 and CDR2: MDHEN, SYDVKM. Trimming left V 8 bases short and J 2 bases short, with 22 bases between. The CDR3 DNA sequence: TGTGCCAGCTATCCCGACAGGCCCTTGGGTACCTACGAGCAGTACTTC. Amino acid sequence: CASYPDRPLGTYEQYF. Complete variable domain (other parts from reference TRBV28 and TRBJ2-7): DVKVTQSSRYLVKRTGEKVFLECVQDMDHENMFWYRQDPGLGLRLIYFSYDVKMKEKGDIPEGYSVSREKKERFSLILESASTNQTSMYLCASYPDRPLGTYEQYFGPGTRLTVT.

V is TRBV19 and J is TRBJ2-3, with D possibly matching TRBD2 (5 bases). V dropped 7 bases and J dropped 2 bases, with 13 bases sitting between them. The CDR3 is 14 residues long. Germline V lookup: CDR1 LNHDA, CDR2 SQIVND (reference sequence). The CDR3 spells CASTPGLATDTQYF. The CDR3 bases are TGTGCCAGTACCCCGGGTCTAGCCACAGATACGCAGTATTTT. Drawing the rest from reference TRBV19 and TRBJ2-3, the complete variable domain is DGGITQSPKYLFRKEGQNVTLSCEQNLNHDAMYWYRQDPGQGLRLIYYSQIVNDFQKGDIAEGYSVSREKKESFPLTVTSAQKNPTAFYLCASTPGLATDTQYFGPGTRLTVL.

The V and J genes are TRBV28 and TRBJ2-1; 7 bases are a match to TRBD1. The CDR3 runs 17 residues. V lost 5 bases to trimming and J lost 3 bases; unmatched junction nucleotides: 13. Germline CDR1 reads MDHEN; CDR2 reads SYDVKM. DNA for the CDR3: TGTGCCAGCAGTCGGTCCGGGACAGCCGTCCTCTACAATGAGCAGTTCTTC. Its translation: CASSRSGTAVLYNEQFF.

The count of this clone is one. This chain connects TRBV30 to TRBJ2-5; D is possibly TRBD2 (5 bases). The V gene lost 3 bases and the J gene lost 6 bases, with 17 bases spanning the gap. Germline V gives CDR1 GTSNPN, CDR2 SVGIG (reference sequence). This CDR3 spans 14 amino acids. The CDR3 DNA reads TGTGCCTGGAGGGGGAGTTATGATCCGAAGACCCAGTACTTC. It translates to CAWRGSYDPKTQYF. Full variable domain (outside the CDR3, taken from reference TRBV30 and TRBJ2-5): SQTIHQWPATLVQPVGSPLSLECTVEGTSNPNLYWYRQAAGRGLQLLFYSVGIGQISSEVPQNLSASRPQDRQFILSSKKLLLSDSGFYLCAWRGSYDPKTQYFGPGTRLLVL.

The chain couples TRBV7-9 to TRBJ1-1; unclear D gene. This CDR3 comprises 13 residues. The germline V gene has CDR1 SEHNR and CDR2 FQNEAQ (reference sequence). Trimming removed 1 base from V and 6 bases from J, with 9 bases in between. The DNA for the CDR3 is TGTGCCAGCAGCTTAGGAGGGTTTTCTGAAGCTTTCTTT. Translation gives CASSLGGFSEAFF.

The CDR3 DNA sequence: TGTGCCAGCAGTCTGCCGGGACATCGGGCCAACGTCCTGACTTTC. Translating it yields CASSLPGHRANVLTF. The chain links TRBV28 to TRBJ2-6; weak D call: TRBD1 (6 bases). Germline V CDR1 and CDR2: MDHEN, SYDVKM. The CDR3 consists of 15 residues. V was shortened by 5 bases and J by 5 bases, with 13 bases between the two germline ends.